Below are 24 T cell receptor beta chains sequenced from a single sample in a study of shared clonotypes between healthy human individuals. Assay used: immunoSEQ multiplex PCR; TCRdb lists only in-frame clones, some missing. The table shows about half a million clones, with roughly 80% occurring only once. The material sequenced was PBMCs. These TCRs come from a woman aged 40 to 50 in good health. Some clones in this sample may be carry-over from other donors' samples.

CDR3 sequence (DNA): TGTGCCACCGGAGGAAACAATGAGCAGTTCTTC. Protein product: CATGGNNEQFF. This chain uses TRBV15 with TRBJ2-1, with TRBD2 as a possible D gene (5 bases). Germline CDR1 and CDR2: LNHNV and YYDKDF (reference sequence). Between the trimmed V and J ends, which lost 8 bases and 5 bases, there was a span of 7 bases. This CDR3 is 11 amino acids long.

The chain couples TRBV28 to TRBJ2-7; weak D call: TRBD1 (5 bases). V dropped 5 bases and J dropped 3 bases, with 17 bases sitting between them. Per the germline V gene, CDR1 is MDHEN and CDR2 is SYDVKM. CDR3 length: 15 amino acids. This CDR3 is CASSLLVRQGYEQYF. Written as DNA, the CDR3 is TGTGCCAGCAGTCTCCTCGTGCGCCAGGGCTACGAGCAGTACTTC.

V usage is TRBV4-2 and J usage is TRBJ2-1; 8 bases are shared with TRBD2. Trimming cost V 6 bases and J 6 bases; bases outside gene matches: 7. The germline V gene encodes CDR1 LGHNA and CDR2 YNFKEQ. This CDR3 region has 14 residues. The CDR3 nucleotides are TGTGCCAGCAGACCCGGGGGGGGGCTCAATGAGCAGTTCTTC. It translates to CASRPGGGLNEQFF.

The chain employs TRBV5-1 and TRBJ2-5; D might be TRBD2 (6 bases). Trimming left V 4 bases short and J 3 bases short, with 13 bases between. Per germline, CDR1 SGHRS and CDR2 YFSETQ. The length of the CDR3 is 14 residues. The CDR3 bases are TGCGCCAGCAGCCCACAGCGCGGGAAAGAGACCCAGTACTTC. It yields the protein CASSPQRGKETQYF.

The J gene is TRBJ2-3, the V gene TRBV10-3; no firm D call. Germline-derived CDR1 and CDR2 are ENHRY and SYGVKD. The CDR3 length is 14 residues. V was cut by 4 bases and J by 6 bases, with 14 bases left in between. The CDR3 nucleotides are TGTGCCATCAGTGGGCCCTCAGTGCGCGATACGCAGTATTTT. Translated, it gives CAISGPSVRDTQYF.

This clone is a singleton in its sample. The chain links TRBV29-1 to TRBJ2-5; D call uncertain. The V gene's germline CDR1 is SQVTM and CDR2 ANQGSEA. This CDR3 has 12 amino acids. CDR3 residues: CCCRPGGETQYF. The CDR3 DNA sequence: TGCTGTTGTAGGCCAGGCGGCGAGACCCAGTACTTC. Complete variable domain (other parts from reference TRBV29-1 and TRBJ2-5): SAVISQKPSRDICQRGTSLTIQCQVDSQVTMMFWYRQQPGQSLTLIATANQGSEATYESGFVIDKFPISRPNLTFSTLTVSNMSPEDSSIYLCCCRPGGETQYFGPGTRLLVL.

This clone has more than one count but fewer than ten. Here the CDR3 reads CASSRDYSGANVLTF. The CDR3 DNA is TGTGCCAGTAGCCGAGATTACTCTGGGGCCAACGTCCTGACTTTC. This chain links TRBV19 with TRBJ2-6; unclear D gene. This CDR3 has 15 residues. V was cut by 6 bases and J by 0 bases, with 9 bases left in between. CDR1 is LNHDA, CDR2 SQIVND, per germline (reference sequence).

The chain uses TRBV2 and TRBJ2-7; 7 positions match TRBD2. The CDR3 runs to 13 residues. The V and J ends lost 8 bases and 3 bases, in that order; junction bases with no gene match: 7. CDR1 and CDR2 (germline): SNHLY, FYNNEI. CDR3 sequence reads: CASSPSGIYEQYF. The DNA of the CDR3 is TGTGCCAGCTCCCCTAGCGGCATCTACGAGCAGTACTTC.

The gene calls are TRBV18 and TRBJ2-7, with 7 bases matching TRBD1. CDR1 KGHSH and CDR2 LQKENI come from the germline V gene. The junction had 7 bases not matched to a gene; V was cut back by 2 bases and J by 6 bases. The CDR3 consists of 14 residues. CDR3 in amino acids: CASSPGTARGEQYF. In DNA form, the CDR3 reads TGTGCCAGCTCACCAGGGACAGCTAGGGGCGAGCAGTACTTC.

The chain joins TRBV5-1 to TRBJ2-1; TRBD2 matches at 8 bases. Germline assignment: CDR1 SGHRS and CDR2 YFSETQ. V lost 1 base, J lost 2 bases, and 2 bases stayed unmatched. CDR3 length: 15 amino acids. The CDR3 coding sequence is TGCGCCAGCAGCTTGTCACTAGCGGCCTACAATGAGCAGTTCTTC. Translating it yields CASSLSLAAYNEQFF.

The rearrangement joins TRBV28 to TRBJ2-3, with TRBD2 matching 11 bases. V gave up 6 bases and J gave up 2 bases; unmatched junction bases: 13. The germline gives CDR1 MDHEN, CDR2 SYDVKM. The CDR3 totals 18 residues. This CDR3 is CASRKPDRLAGPTDTQYF. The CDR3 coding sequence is TGTGCCAGCAGAAAGCCCGACAGACTAGCGGGACCCACAGATACGCAGTATTTT.

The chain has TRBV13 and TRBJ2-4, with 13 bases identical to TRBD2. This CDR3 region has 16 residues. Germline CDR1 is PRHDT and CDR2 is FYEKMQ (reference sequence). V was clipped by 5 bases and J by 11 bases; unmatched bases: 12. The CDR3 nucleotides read TGTGCCAGCAGCCTCGGACTAGCGGGAGCGGGAGGGGTTCAGTACTTC. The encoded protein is CASSLGLAGAGGVQYF.

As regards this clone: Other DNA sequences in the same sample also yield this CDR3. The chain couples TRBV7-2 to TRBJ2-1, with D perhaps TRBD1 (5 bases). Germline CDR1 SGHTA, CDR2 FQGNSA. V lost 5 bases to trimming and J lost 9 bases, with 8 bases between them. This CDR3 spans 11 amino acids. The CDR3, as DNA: TGTGCCAGCAGCCGAAGGGGTGAGCAGTTCTTC. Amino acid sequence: CASSRRGEQFF.

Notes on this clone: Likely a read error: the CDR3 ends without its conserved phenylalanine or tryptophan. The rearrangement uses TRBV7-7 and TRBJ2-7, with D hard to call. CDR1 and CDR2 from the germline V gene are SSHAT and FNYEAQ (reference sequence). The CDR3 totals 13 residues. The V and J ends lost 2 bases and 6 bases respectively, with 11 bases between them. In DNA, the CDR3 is TGTGCCAGCAGCTTACGCCAGGATGGCGAGCAGTACCTC. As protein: CASSLRQDGEQYL.

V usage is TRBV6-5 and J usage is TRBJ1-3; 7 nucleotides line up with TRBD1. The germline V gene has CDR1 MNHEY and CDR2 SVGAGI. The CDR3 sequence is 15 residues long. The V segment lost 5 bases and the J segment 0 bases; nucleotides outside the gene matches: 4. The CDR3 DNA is TGTGCCAGCAGTCTACAGGGGTACTCTGGAAACACCATATATTTT. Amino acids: CASSLQGYSGNTIYF.

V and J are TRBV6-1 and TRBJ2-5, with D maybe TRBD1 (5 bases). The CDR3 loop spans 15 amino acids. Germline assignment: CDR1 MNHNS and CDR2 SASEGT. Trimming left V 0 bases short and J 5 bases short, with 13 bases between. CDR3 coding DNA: TGTGCCAGCAGTGAAGCAAGGGGCCGCTGGGAGACCCAGTACTTC. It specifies CASSEARGRWETQYF.

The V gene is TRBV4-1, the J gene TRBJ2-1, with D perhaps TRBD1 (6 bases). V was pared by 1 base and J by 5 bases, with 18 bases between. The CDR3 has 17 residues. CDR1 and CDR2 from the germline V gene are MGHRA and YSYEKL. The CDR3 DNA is TGCGCCAGCAGCCAAGTCGGGTGGGTACAGGGTAACAATGAGCAGTTCTTC. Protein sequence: CASSQVGWVQGNNEQFF.

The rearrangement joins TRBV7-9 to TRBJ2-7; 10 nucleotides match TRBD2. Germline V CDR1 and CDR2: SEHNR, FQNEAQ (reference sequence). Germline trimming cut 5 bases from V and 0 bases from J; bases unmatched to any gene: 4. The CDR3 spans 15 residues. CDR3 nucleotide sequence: TGTGCCAGCAGCACCCCTAGCGGGAGCTCCTACGAGCAGTACTTC. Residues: CASSTPSGSSYEQYF.

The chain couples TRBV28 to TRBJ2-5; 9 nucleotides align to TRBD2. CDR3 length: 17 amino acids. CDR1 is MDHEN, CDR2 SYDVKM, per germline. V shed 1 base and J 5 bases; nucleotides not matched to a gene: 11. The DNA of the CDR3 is TGTGCCAGCAGTTTATATGTAGCGGGAGTGGGGGCGGAGACCCAGTACTTC. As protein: CASSLYVAGVGAETQYF.

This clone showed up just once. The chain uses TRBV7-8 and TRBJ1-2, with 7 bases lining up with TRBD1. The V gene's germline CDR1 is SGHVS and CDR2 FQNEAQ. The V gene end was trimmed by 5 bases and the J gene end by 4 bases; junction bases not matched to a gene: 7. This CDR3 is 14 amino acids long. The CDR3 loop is CASSPRTGIYGYTF. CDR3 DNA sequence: TGTGCCAGCAGCCCTAGGACAGGCATCTATGGCTACACCTTC.

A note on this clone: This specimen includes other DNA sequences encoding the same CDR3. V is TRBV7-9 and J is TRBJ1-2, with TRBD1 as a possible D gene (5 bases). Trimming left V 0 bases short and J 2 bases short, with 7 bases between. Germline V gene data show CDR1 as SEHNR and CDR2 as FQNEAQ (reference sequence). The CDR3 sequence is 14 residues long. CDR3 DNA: TGTGCCAGCAGCTTAGCCGGGGCGAACTATGGCTACACCTTC. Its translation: CASSLAGANYGYTF.

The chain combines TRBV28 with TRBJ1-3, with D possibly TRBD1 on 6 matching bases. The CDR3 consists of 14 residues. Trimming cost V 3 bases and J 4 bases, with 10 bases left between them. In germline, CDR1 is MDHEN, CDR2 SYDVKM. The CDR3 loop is CASSFNRVGNTIYF. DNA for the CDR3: TGTGCCAGCAGTTTCAACAGGGTCGGAAACACCATATATTTT.

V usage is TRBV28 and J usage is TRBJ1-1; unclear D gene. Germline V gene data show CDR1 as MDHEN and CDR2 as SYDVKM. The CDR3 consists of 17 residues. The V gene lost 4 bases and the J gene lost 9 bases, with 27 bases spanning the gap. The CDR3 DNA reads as TGTGCCAGCAGTTCGGTAGGGCCATCCAGACCTTTCGGGCAAGCTTTCTTT. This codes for CASSSVGPSRPFGQAFF.

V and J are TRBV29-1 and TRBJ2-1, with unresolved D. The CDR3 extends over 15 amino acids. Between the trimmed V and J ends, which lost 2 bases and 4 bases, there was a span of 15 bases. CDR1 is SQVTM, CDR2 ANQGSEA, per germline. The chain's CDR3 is CSVEIPPMAYNEQFF. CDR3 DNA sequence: TGCAGCGTTGAAATCCCCCCTATGGCGTACAATGAGCAGTTCTTC.